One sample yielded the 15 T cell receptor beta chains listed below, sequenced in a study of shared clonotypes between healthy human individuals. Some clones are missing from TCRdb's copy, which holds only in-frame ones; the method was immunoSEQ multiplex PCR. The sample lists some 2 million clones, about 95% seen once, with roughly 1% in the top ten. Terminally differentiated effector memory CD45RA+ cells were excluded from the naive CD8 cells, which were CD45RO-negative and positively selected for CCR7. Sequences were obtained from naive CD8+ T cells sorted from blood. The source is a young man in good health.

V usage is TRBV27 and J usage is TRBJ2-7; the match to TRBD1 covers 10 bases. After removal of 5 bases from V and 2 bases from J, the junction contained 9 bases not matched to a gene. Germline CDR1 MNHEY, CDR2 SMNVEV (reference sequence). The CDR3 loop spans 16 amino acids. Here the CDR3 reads CASSLGRTGGPYEQYF. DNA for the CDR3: TGTGCCAGCAGTCTCGGCCGGACAGGGGGACCCTACGAGCAGTACTTC.

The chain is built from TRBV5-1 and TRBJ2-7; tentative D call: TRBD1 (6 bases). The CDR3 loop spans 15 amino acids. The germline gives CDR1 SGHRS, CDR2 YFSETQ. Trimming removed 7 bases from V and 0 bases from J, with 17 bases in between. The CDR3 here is CASAATGHLSYEQYF. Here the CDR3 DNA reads TGCGCCAGCGCGGCAACGGGACACCTCTCCTACGAGCAGTACTTC.

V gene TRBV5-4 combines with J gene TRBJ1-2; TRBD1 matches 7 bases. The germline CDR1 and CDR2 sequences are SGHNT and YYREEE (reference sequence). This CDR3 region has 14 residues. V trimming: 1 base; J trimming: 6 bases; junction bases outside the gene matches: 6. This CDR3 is CASSLPTGANGYTF. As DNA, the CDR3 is TGTGCCAGCAGCTTGCCCACAGGGGCGAATGGCTACACCTTC.

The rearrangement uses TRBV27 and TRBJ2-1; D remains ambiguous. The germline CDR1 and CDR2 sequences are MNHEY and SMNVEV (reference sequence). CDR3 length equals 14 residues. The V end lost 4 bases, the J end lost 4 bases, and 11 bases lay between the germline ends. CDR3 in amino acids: CASSSQDPYNEQFF. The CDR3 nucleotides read TGTGCCAGCAGTTCACAAGATCCGTACAATGAGCAGTTCTTC.

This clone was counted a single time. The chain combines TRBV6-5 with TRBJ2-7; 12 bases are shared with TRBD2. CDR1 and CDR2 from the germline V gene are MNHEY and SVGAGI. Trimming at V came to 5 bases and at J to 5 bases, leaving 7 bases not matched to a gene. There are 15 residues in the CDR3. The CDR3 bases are TGTGCCAGCAGTCCCCTGACTAGCGGGAGTCACGAGCAGTACTTC. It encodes CASSPLTSGSHEQYF.

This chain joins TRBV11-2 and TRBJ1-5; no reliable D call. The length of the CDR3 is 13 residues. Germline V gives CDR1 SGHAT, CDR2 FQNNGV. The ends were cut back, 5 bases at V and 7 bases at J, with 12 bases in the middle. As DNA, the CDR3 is TGTGCCAGCAGCCAGTACGATGGACAGCCCCAGCATTTT. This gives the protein CASSQYDGQPQHF.

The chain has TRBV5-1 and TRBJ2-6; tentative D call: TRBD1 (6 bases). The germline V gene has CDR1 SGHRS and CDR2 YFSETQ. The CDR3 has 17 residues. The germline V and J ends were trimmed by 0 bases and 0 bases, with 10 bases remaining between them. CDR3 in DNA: TGCGCCAGCAGCTTGGGACAGGTATACTCTGGGGCCAACGTCCTGACTTTC. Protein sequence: CASSLGQVYSGANVLTF.

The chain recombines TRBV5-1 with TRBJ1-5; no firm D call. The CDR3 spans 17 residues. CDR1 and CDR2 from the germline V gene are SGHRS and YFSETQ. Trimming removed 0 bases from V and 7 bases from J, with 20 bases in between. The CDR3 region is CASSLVLVGSVGQPQHF. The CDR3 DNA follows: TGCGCCAGCAGCTTGGTTCTAGTCGGTTCGGTAGGACAGCCCCAGCATTTT.

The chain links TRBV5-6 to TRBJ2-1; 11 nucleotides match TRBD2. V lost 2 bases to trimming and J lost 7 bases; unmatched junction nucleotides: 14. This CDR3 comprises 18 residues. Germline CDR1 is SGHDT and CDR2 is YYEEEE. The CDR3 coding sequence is TGTGCCAGCAGCTTTCTAACCTTCACTAGCGGGAGAGCGAATGAGCAGTTCTTC. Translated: CASSFLTFTSGRANEQFF.

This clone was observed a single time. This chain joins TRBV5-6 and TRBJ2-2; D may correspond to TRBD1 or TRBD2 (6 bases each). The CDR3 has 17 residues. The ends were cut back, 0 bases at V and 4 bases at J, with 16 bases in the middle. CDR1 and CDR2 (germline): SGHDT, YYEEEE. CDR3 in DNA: TGTGCCAGCAGCTTGGCCTTTCGGGGGCCACTCACCGGGGAGCTGTTTTTT. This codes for CASSLAFRGPLTGELFF. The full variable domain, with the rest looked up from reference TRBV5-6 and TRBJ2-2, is DAGVTQSPTHLIKTRGQQVTLRCSPKSGHDTVSWYQQALGQGPQFIFQYYEEEERQRGNFPDRFSGHQFPNYSSELNVNALLLGDSALYLCASSLAFRGPLTGELFFGEGSRLTVL.

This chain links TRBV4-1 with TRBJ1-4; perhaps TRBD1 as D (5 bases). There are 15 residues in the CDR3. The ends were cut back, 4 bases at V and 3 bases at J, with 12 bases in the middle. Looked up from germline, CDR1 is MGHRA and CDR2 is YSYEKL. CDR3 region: CASSLPGSPNEKLFF. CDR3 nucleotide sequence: TGCGCCAGCAGCCTACCAGGGTCGCCTAATGAAAAACTGTTTTTT.

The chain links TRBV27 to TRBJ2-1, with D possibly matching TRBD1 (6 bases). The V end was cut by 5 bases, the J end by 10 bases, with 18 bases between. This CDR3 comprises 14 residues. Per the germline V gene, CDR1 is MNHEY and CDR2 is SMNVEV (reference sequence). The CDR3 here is CASSPGTQGDEQFF. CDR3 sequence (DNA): TGTGCCAGCAGTCCCGGGACACAAGGGGACGAGCAGTTCTTC.

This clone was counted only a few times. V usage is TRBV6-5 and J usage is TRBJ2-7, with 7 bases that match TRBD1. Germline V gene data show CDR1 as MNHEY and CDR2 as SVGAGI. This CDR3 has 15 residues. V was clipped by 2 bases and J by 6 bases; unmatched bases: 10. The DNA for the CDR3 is TGTGCCAGCAGTTACCAACCCGGGACAGAGGGCGAGCAGTACTTC. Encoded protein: CASSYQPGTEGEQYF.

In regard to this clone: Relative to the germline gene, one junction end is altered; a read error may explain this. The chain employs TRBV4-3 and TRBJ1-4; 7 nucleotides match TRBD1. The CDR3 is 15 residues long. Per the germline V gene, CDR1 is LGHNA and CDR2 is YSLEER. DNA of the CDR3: TGCGCCAGCAGACAAGGACAGGCAACTAATGAAAAACTGTTTTTT. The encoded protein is CASRQGQATNEKLFF.

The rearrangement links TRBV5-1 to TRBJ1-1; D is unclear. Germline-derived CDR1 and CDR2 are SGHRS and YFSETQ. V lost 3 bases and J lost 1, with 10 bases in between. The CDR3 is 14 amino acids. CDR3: CASSSREANTEAFF. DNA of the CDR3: TGCGCCAGCAGCTCTCGGGAGGCGAACACTGAAGCTTTCTTT.